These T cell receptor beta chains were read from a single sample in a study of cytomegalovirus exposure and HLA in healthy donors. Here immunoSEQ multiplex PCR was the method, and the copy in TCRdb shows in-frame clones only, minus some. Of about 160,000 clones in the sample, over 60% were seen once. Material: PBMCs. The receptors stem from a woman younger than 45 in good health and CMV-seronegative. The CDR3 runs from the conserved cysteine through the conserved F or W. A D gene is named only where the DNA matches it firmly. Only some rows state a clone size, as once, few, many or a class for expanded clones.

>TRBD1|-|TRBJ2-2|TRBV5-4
TGTGCCAGCAGCTGGGAGGACAGGGTTGCCGGGGAGCTGTTTTTT
CASSWEDRVAGELFF
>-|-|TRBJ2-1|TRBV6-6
TGTGCCAGCAACAACGGGGGCAATGAGCAGTTCTTC
CASNNGGNEQFF
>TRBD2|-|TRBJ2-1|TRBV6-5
TGTGCCAGCAGTTACTCTCCGAGGGAGGGCTTAAATGAGCAGTTCTTC
CASSYSPREGLNEQFF
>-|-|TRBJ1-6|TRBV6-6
TGTGCCAGCAGTCCTGGCCGGGGTTCACCCCTCCACTTT
CASSPGRGSPLHF
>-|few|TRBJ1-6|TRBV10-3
TGTGCCATCAGTGAGGATGTGACAAATTCACCCCTCCACTTT
CAISEDVTNSPLHF
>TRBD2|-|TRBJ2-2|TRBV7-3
TGTGCCAGCAGCCCCACCCCTGTCGCGGGAGCCGGAAATCTGAACACCGGGGAGCTGTTTTTT
CASSPTPVAGAGNLNTGELFF
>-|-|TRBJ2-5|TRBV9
TGTGCCAGCAGCGTAGTAACCGGGGAGACCCAGTACTTC
CASSVVTGETQYF
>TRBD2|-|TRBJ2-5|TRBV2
TGTGCCAGCAGGGTGACTAGCGGGAGTTCAGAGACCCAGTACTTC
CASRVTSGSSETQYF
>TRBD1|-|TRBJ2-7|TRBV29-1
TGCAGCGTTGAAATCACAGGGGGCAATTCCTACGAGCAGTACTTC
CSVEITGGNSYEQYF
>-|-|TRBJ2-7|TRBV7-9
TGTGCCAGCAGCTCGACAGAGACCTTTTGCGAGCAGTACTTC
CASSSTETFCEQYF
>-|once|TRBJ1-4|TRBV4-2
TGTGCCAGCAGCCAAGAGCGTCTCACTCGTAGTGAAAAACTGTTTTTT
CASSQERLTRSEKLFF
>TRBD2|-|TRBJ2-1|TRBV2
TGTGCCAGCAGTGGTCAAGCGGGAGTAAGGAATGAGCAGTTCTTC
CASSGQAGVRNEQFF
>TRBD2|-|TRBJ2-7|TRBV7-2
TGTGCCAGCAGCCCTACTCTAGCGGGGGCCCCCTACGAGCAGTACTTC
CASSPTLAGAPYEQYF
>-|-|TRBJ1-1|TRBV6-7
TGTGCCAGCAGTTACTCGAAAATGGAGCGGGGTGGAGGTGAAGCTTTCTTT
CASSYSKMERGGGEAFF
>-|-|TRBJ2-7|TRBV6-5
TGTGCCAGCAGTTCGACGAGGGCCGAGCAGTACTTC
CASSSTRAEQYF
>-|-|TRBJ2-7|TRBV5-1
TGCACCAGCAGCCCGCGACTGATTGCGGGTTTACTTACCTACGAGCAGTACTTC
CTSSPRLIAGLLTYEQYF
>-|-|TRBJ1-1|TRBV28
TGTGCCAGCAGTCGTGGGACAACCCCTGAAGCTTTCTTT
CASSRGTTPEAFF
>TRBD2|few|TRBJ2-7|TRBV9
TGTGCCAGCAGCCCTAGCGGCCACCGATACGAGCAGTACTTC
CASSPSGHRYEQYF
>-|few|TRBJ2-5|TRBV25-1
TGTGCCAGCAGTGAACTGGCGGAAGAGACCCAGTACTTC
CASSELAEETQYF
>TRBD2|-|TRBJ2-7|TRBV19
TGTGCCAGTAGTACCAGCGGGAGAAGCGAGCAGTACTTC
CASSTSGRSEQYF
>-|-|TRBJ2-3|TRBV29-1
TGCAGCGCCCAACACGGGGATGACACAGATACGCAGTATTTT
CSAQHGDDTDTQYF
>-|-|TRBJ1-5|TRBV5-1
TGCGCCAGCAGCCCTAACCCGGGGGGCAATCAGCCCCAGCATTTT
CASSPNPGGNQPQHF
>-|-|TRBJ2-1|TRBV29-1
TGCAGCGTTGAACTATTCTACAATGAGCAGTTCTTC
CSVELFYNEQFF
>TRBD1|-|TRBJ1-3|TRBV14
TGTGCCAGCAGCACTCGACAGGGCTCTGGAAACACCATATATTTT
CASSTRQGSGNTIYF
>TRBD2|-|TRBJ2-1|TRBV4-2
TGTGCCAGCAGCCAGGGACTAGCGGACTATAATGAGCAGTTCTTC
CASSQGLADYNEQFF
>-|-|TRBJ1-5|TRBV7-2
TGTGCCAGCAGCCCGGGAAGAAATCAGCCCCAGCATTTT
CASSPGRNQPQHF
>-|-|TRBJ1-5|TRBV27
TGTGCCAGCAGTTTGGCAGGTTGGAGCAATCAGCCCCAGCATTTT
CASSLAGWSNQPQHF
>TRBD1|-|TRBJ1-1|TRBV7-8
TGTGCCAGCTGTCCAGGGGGCGGCACTGAAGCTTTCTTT
CASCPGGGTEAFF
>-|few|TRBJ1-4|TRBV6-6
TGTGCCAGCAGCCGCGGGGTTAATGAAAAACTGTTTTTT
CASSRGVNEKLFF
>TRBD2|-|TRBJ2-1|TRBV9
TGTGCCAGCAGCATTGGGACTAGCGGGAGTAATGAGCAGTTCTTC
CASSIGTSGSNEQFF
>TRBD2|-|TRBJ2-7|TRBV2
TGTGCCAGCAGTGGGGGGCGGGAGGGCCTCCACGAGCAGTACTTC
CASSGGREGLHEQYF
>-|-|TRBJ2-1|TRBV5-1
TGCGCCAGCAGCTTGGAGCGGTATGAGCAGTTCTTC
CASSLERYEQFF
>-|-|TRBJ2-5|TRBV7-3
TGTGCCAGCAGCTTAACGTCAGGGGCCCAGTACTTC
CASSLTSGAQYF
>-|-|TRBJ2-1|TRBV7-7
TGTGCTAGCAGCCCTGGTCCGGGAAGGCACAATGAGCAGTTCTTC
CASSPGPGRHNEQFF
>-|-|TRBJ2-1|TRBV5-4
TGTGCCACTAAGACGGGGAGAAATGAGCAGTTCTTC
CATKTGRNEQFF
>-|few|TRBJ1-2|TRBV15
TGTGCCACCAGCAGACGACGTAGGGAGAACTATGGCTACACCTTC
CATSRRRRENYGYTF
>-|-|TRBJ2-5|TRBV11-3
TGTGCCAGCAGCAGGACAGTCCAAGAGACCCAGTACTTC
CASSRTVQETQYF
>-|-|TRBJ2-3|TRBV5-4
TGTGCCAGCAGCTTTAGCGGAGCCACAGATACGCAGTATTTT
CASSFSGATDTQYF
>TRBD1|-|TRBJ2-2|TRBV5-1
TGCGCCAGCAGCTCGGGACAGGGGTACACCGGGGAGCTGTTTTTT
CASSSGQGYTGELFF
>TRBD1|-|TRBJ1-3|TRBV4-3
TGCGCCAGCAGCCAAACGGGACAGGACTCTGGAAACACCATATATTTT
CASSQTGQDSGNTIYF
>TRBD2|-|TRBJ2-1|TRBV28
TGTGCCAGCAGTCCCGGGACTAGCGTCTACAATGAGCAGTTCTTC
CASSPGTSVYNEQFF
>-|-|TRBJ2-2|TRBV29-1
TGCAGCGTTGAAGGGACAGCTATCCCAGGGGAGCTGTTTTTT
CSVEGTAIPGELFF
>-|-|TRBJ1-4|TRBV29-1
TGCAGCGTTGGGGGCATCGGGACAAGGAGCCAAATGGTTTTT
CSVGGIGTRSQMVF
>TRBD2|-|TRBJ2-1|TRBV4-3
TGCGCCAGCAGCCAAACTAGCGGCGCTTACAATGAGCAGTTCTTC
CASSQTSGAYNEQFF
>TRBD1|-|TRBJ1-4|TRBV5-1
TGCGCCAGCAGCGTCCGGCCGGGACAGAATGAAAAACTGTTTTTT
CASSVRPGQNEKLFF
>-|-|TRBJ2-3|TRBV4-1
TGCGCCAGCAGCCAGATAGCAGATACGCAGTATTTT
CASSQIADTQYF
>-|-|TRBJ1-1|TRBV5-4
TGTGCCAGCAGCTCACCGGGACACCTTAACACTGAAGCTTTCTTT
CASSSPGHLNTEAFF
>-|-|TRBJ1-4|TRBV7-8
TGTGCCAGCAGCCGGAGGTCCCTCCGAACTAATGAAAAACTGTTTTTT
CASSRRSLRTNEKLFF